The clone carrying this T cell receptor (beta chain) has more than one count but fewer than ten. Its target is not known. This record comes from a study of T-cell memory formation after mild COVID-19. TCRdb redid the calling of the 5' RACE reads with MiXCR, one entry per CDR3 protein. Among fewer than 250,000 distinct CDR3 sequences listed, approximately 15% were seen once. CDR1 and CDR2 from the germline V gene are SGHDN and FVKESK. Trimming at V came to 3 bases and at J to 8 bases, leaving 13 bases not matched to a gene. The CDR3 consists of 16 residues. Findings and caveats of the study: Mainly CM and EM harbored the contracting CD4+ clones; mainly EMRA harbored the CD8+ ones.

The chain carries TRBV14 and TRBJ1-2, with 9 nucleotides matching TRBD1. The specimen sequenced was PBMCs or a T cell subset sorted from them (not recorded which). The receptor was isolated from an adult woman who had mild COVID-19 (a few samples of this study predate the infection). Cell type and time point are not known. CDR3 loop: CASSHPVGQGSQGYTF. CDR3 bases: TGTGCCAGCAGCCACCCCGTAGGACAGGGGTCGCAGGGCTACACCTTC.